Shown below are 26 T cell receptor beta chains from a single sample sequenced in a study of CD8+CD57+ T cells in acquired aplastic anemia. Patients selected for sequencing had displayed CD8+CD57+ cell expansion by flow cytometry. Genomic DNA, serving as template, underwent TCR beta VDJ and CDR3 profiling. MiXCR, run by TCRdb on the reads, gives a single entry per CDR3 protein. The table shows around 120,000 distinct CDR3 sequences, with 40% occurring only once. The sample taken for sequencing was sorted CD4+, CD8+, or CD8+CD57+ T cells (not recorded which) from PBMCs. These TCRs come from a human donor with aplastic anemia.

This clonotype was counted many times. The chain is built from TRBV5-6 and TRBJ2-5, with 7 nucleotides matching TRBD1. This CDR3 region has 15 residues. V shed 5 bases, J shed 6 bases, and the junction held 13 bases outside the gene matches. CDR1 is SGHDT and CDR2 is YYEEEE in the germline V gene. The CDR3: CASRKDPGQSQTQYF. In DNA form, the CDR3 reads TGTGCCAGCAGAAAGGACCCGGGACAGAGCCAGACCCAGTACTTC.

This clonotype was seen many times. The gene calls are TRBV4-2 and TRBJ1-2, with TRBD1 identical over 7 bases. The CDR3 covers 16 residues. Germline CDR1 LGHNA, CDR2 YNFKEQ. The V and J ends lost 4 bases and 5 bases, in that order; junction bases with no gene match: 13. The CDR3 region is CASSPKPGTDLYGYTF. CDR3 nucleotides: TGTGCCAGCAGCCCCAAGCCGGGGACAGACCTATATGGCTACACCTTC.

The CDR3 spells CASSARQLNTEAFF. The CDR3 bases are TGTGCCAGCAGCGCCAGACAGTTGAACACTGAAGCTTTCTTT. The chain joins TRBV9 to TRBJ1-1; TRBD1 might be the D (5 bases). Deletions cut 3 bases from V and 0 bases from J, with 9 bases between. Germline values: CDR1 SGDLS, CDR2 YYNGEE. This CDR3 has 14 amino acids.

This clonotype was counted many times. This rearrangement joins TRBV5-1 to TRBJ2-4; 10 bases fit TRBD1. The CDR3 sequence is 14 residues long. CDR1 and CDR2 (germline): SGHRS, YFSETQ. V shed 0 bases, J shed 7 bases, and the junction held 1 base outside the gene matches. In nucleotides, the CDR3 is TGCGCCAGCAGCTTGGGGGACAGGGGTAACATTCAGTACTTC. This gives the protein CASSLGDRGNIQYF.

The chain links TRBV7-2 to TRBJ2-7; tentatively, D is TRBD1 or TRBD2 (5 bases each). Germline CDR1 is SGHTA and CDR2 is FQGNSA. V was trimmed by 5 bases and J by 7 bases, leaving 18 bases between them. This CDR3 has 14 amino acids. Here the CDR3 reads CASSRGGPYNEQYV. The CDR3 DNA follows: TGTGCCAGCAGCAGGGGCGGGCCCTACAATGAGCAGTACGTC.

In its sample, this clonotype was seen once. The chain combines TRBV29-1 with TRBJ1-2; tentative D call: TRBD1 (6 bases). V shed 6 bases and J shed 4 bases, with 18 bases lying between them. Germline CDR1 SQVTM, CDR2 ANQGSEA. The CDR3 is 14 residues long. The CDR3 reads CSVGGRLPSYGYTF. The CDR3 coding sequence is TGCAGCGTAGGGGGACGCCTCCCATCCTATGGCTACACCTTC.

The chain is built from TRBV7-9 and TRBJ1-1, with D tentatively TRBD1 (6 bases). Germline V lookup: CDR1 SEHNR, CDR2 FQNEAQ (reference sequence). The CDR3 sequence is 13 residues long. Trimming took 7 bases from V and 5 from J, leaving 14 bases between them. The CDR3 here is CASTTGRSTEAFF. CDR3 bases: TGTGCCAGCACAACAGGGCGGTCGACTGAAGCTTTCTTT.

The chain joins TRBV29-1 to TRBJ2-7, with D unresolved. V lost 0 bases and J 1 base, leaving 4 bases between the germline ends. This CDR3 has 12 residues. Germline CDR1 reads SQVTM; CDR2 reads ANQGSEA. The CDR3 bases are TGCAGCGTTGAAGACAGGTCCTACGAGCAGTACGTC. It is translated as CSVEDRSYEQYV.

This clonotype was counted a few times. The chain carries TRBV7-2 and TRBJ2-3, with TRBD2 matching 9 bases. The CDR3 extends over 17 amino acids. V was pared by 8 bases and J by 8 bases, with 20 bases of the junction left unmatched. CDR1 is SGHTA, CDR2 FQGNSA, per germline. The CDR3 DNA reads TGTGCCAGCGGCCTCTCCGGGAGGGCGGGGGGGCCTAGTACGCAGTATTTT. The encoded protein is CASGLSGRAGGPSTQYF.

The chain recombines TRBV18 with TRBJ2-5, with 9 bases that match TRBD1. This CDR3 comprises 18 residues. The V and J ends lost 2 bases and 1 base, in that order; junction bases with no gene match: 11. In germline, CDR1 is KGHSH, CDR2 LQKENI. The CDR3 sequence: CASSPTGQGPGGQETQYF. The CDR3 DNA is TGTGCCAGCTCACCAACGGGACAGGGTCCAGGGGGCCAAGAGACCCAGTACTTC.

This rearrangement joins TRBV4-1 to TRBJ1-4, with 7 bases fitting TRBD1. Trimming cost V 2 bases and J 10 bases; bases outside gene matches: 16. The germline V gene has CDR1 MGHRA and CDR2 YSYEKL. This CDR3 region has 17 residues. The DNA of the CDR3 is TGCGCCAGCAGCCAATGGCAGGGGGGGAGGGGAGGAGGAAAACTGTTTTTT. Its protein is CASSQWQGGRGGGKLFF.

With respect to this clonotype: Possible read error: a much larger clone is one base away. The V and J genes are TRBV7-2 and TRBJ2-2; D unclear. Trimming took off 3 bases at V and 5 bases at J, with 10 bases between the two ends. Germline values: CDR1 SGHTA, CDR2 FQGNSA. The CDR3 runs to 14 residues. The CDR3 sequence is CASSFSWRTGELFF. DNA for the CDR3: TGTGCCAGCAGCTTTTCATGGCGAACCGGGGAGCTGTTTTTT.

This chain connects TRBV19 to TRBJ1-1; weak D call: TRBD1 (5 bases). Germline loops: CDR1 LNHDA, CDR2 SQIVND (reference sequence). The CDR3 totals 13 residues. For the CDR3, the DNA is TGTGGGGCAGGGCGAGGCTCGAACACTGAAGCTTTCTTT. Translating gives CGAGRGSNTEAFF.

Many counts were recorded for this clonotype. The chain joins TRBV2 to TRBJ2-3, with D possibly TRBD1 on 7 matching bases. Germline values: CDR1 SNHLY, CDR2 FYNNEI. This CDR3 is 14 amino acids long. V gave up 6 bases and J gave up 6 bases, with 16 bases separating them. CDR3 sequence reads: CASRRRAGGDTQYF. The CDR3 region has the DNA TGTGCCAGCAGAAGGAGGGCAGGGGGTGATACGCAGTATTTT.

The CDR3 region has the DNA TGTGCCAGCAGTTTTTGGGGCAGCTCCTATAATTCACCCCTCCACTTT. Protein product: CASSFWGSSYNSPLHF. The V and J genes are TRBV28 and TRBJ1-6; D is possibly TRBD1 (5 bases). The CDR3 loop spans 16 amino acids. The germline V and J ends were trimmed by 3 bases and 0 bases, with 9 bases remaining between them. The germline V gene encodes CDR1 MDHEN and CDR2 SYDVKM.

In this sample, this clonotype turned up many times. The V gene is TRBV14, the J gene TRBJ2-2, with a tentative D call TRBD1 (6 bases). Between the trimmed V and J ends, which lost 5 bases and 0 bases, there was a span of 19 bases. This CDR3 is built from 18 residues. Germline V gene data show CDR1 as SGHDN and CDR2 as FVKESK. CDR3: CASSTLTGLWANTGELFF. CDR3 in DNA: TGTGCCAGCAGCACCCTGACAGGCCTTTGGGCGAACACCGGGGAGCTGTTTTTT.

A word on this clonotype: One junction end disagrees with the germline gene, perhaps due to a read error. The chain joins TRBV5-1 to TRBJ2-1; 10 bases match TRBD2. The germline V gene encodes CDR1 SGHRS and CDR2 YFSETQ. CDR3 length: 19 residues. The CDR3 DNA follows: TGCGCCAGCAGCTTGGGTAGCGGGGGGTCAATGAGCTCCCACAATGAGCAGTTCTTC. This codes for CASSLGSGGSMSSHNEQFF.

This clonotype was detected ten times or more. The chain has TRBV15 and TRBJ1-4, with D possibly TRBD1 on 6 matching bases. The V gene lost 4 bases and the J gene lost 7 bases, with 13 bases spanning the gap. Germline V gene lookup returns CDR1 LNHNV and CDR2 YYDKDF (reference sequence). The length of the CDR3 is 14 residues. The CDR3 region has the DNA TGTGCCACCAGCACCTCTGGACAGACTGAAAAACTGTTTTTT. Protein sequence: CATSTSGQTEKLFF.

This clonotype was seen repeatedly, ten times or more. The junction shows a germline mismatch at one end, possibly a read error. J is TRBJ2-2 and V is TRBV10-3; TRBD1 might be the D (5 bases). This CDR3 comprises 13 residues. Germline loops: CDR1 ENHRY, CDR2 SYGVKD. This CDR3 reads CALRVRSTGELFF. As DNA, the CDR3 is TGTGCCCTCAGGGTACGGAGCACCGGGGAGCTGTTTTTT.

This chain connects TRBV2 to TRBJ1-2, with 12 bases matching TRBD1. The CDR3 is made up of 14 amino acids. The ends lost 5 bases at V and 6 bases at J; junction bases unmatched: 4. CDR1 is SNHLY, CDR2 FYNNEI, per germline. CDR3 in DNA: TGTGCCAGCAGTTCGGGACAGGGGGCGGATGGCTACACCTTC. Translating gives CASSSGQGADGYTF.

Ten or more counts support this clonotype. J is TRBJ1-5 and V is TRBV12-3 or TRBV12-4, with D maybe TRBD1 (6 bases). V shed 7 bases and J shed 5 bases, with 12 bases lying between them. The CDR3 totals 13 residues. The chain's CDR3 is CASTANRDQPQHF. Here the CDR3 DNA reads TGTGCCAGCACCGCAAACAGGGATCAGCCCCAGCATTTT.

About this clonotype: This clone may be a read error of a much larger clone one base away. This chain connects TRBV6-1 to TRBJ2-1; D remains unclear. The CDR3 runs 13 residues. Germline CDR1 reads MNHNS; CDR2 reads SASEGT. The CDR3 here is CVSTPGSGNEQFF. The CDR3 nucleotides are TGTGTCAGCACCCCCGGTAGTGGCAATGAGCAGTTCTTC.

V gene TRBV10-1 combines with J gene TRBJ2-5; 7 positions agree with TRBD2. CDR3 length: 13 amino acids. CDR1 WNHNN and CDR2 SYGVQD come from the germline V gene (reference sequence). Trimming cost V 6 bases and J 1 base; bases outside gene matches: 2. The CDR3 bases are TGCGCCAGCAGAGGGACTATCCAAGAGACCCAGTACTTC. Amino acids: CASRGTIQETQYF.

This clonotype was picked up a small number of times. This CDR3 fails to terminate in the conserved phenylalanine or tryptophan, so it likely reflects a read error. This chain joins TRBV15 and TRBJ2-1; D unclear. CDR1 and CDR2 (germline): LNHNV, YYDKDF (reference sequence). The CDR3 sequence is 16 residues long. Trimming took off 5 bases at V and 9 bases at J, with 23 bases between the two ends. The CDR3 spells CATSLRTTGLQSEQFS. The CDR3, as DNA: TGTGCCACCAGCCTGCGTACTACTGGCCTACAAAGTGAGCAGTTCTCC.

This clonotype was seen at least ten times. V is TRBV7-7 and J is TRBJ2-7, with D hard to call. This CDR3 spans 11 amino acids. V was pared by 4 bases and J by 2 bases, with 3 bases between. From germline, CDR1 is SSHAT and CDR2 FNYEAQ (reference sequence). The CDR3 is CASSSPYEQYV. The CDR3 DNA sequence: TGTGCCAGCAGCTCCCCCTACGAGCAGTACGTC.

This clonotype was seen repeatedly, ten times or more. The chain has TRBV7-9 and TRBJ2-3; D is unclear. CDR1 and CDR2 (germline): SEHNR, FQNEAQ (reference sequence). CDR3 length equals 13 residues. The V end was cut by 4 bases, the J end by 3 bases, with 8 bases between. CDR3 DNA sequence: TGTGCCAGCAGCTACGTCGGAACAGATACGCAGTATTTT. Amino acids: CASSYVGTDTQYF. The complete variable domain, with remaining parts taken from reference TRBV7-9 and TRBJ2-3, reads DTGVSQNPRHKITKRGQNVTFRCDPISEHNRLYWYRQTLGQGPEFLTYFQNEAQLEKSRLLSDRFSAERPKGSFSTLEIQRTEQGDSAMYLCASSYVGTDTQYFGPGTRLTVL.